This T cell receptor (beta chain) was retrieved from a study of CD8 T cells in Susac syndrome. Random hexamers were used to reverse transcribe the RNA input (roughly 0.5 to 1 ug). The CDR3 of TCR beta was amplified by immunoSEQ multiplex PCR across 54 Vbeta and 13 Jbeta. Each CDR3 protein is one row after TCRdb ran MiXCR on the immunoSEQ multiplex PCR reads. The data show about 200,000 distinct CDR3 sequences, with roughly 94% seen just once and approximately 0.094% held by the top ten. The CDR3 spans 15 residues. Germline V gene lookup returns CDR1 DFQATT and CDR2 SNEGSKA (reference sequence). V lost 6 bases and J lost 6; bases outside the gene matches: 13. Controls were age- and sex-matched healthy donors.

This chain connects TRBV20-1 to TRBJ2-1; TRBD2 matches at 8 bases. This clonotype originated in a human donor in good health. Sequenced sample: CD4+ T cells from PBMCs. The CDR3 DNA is TGCAGTGCCAAACCGAGCGGGAGCGGAATCAATGAGCAGTTCTTC. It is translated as CSAKPSGSGINEQFF.